The clone carrying this T cell receptor beta chain appeared many times. As yet, its antigen is unknown. The CDR3 is 12 residues long. With 5 bases removed from V and 4 bases from J, the gap between germline ends came to 11 bases. Germline CDR1 is SQVTM and CDR2 is ANQGSEA. This sample was taken from a study of Graves' ophthalmopathy and Graves' hyperthyroidism. The TCR beta CDR3 regions underwent amplification from RNA transcripts. HTBI primers served in a first-round RT-PCR, which a second-round multiplex PCR followed. MiXCR, applied by TCRdb to the multiplex PCR reads, yields one record per CDR3 protein. The table has roughly 39,000 distinct CDR3 sequences, approximately 55% seen once; the top ten hold roughly 24%. Study observations and caveats: A classifier, a 13-signature model, separated ophthalmopathy from stable hyperthyroidism with 85% to 90% sensitivity and approximately 81% specificity. As the model predicted ophthalmopathy progression, it achieved a sensitivity of just over 70% and a specificity of roughly 73%.

Hyperthyroidism showing no ophthalmopathy within 18 months of follow-up was stable. The diagnostic workup employed clinical symptoms, serum thyroxine, TRAb, thyroid ultrasound and orbital computed tomography. This chain uses TRBV29-1 with TRBJ2-5, with D possibly TRBD2 on 6 matching bases. Sequenced material: peripheral blood. The clonotype was recovered from an adult woman with stable Graves' hyperthyroidism. This chain's CDR3 is CSVKSSVETQYF. The CDR3 region has the DNA TGCAGCGTTAAATCTAGCGTAGAGACCCAGTACTTC.